The 31 T cell receptor beta chains below were found in one sample sequenced in a study of T cell changes during pregnancy in multiple sclerosis (dated 2019 in TCRdb). The protocol used for the library was the immunoSEQ multiplex PCR assay. TCRdb re-hosts the immuneACCESS table, in-frame sequences only. Its copies lack some clones; in the studies checked, an unresolved V gene accounts for under half of them, and the cause for the rest is not known. The sample table shows fewer than 95,000 clones, and just under 95% are seen once. Together, the top ten hold 3.5% to 4.5% of the sample. The starting material was peripheral blood, obtained in the first trimester of pregnancy. The source is a female donor with multiple sclerosis, enrolled in a pregnancy study.

The rearrangement uses TRBV7-8 and TRBJ2-3, with 9 bases matching TRBD2. The V and J ends lost 8 bases and 10 bases, in that order; junction bases with no gene match: 13. Germline assignment: CDR1 SGHVS and CDR2 FQNEAQ. CDR3 length: 14 residues. The CDR3, as DNA: TGTGCCAGCGCGGTTAGCGGGGGACAAAGCCCGCAGTATTTT. As protein: CASAVSGGQSPQYF.

The chain uses TRBV2 and TRBJ2-5; weak D call: TRBD2 (6 bases). Per germline, CDR1 SNHLY and CDR2 FYNNEI. There are 13 residues in the CDR3. The ends were cut back, 6 bases at V and 4 bases at J, with 12 bases in the middle. CDR3 in amino acids: CASRGLGLETQYF. In DNA, the CDR3 is TGTGCCAGCAGGGGACTGGGGCTAGAGACCCAGTACTTC.

With regard to this clone: One end of the junction fails to match germline, which may point to a read error. The V gene is TRBV2, the J gene TRBJ2-7, with 10 nucleotides matching TRBD2. Germline CDR1 reads SNHLY; CDR2 reads FYNNEI. CDR3 length equals 12 residues. The CDR3 region is CASSGVGTSDCF. In nucleotides, the CDR3 is TGTGCCAGCAGTGGCGTCGGGACTAGCGATTGCTTC.

This chain connects TRBV19 to TRBJ2-1; 8 nucleotides agree with TRBD2. CDR3 length equals 16 residues. V was pared by 3 bases and J by 5 bases, with 9 bases of the junction left unmatched. Germline CDR1 LNHDA, CDR2 SQIVND (reference sequence). Written as DNA, the CDR3 is TGTGCCAGTAGTATGACTGCGGCGGGGGGTAACAATGAGCAGTTCTTC. This sequence encodes CASSMTAAGGNNEQFF.

As to this clone: The junction shows a germline mismatch at one end, possibly a read error. The chain recombines TRBV7-8 with TRBJ1-6; no reliable D call. This CDR3 has 14 residues. Germline V CDR1 and CDR2: SGHVS, FQNEAQ. In DNA, the CDR3 is TGTGCCAGCAGTTTAGGTGGCCCCAATTCACCCCTCCACTTT. Protein: CASSLGGPNSPLHF.

In this sample, this clone turned up a few times. CDR3 region: CASSFWPGELFF. The CDR3 DNA reads as TGTGCCAGCAGTTTTTGGCCCGGGGAGCTGTTTTTT. This chain connects TRBV27 to TRBJ2-2; D remains unclear. V lost 3 bases and J 6 bases, leaving 5 bases between the germline ends. Germline V gives CDR1 MNHEY, CDR2 SMNVEV (reference sequence). There are 12 residues in the CDR3.

V gene TRBV5-4 combines with J gene TRBJ2-2; 11 nucleotides match TRBD1. With 3 bases clipped from V and 7 bases from J, the junction kept 5 bases outside the gene matches. CDR1 is SGHNT and CDR2 is YYREEE in the germline V gene (reference sequence). The CDR3 extends over 15 amino acids. CDR3 amino acids: CASSWGQGGGGELFF. The DNA for the CDR3 is TGTGCCAGCAGCTGGGGACAGGGGGGAGGCGGGGAGCTGTTTTTT.

The chain recombines TRBV2 with TRBJ1-2, with D possibly matching TRBD1 (5 bases). V lost 0 bases to trimming and J lost 6 bases, with 8 bases between them. Germline CDR1 reads SNHLY; CDR2 reads FYNNEI. The CDR3 contains 13 residues. CDR3 DNA: TGTGCCAGCAGTGAAGCGACAGTTGATGGCTACACCTTC. Amino acid sequence: CASSEATVDGYTF.

This chain joins TRBV15 and TRBJ2-2; 9 positions agree with TRBD2. V lost 5 bases and J lost 7; bases outside the gene matches: 8. This CDR3 has 15 residues. Germline V gene lookup returns CDR1 LNHNV and CDR2 YYDKDF (reference sequence). CDR3 residues: CATSPSGGMSGELFF. The CDR3 coding sequence is TGTGCCACCAGCCCCAGCGGGGGGATGAGCGGGGAGCTGTTTTTT.

The chain has TRBV27 and TRBJ2-1, with a tentative D call TRBD1 (5 bases). This CDR3 is 16 amino acids long. CDR1 is MNHEY, CDR2 SMNVEV, per germline (reference sequence). The germline V and J ends were trimmed by 4 bases and 3 bases, with 16 bases remaining between them. CDR3 loop: CASSSTLVRDYNEQFF. For the CDR3, the DNA is TGTGCCAGCAGTTCTACCCTTGTCAGGGACTACAATGAGCAGTTCTTC.

The chain joins TRBV27 to TRBJ2-7; 10 bases match TRBD1. The CDR3 length is 15 residues. Trimming took 2 bases from V and 2 from J; bases not matched to a gene: 3. Germline values: CDR1 MNHEY, CDR2 SMNVEV (reference sequence). The CDR3 loop is CASSLVGQGAYEQYF. The CDR3 region has the DNA TGTGCCAGCAGTTTAGTTGGACAGGGGGCCTACGAGCAGTACTTC.

The gene calls are TRBV5-6 and TRBJ1-1, with 7 positions matching TRBD1. The CDR3 sequence is 13 residues long. Germline-derived CDR1 and CDR2 are SGHDT and YYEEEE. J was trimmed by 6 bases and V by 4 bases; bases with no gene match: 6. CDR3 loop: CASSKGQFAEAFF. The DNA for the CDR3 is TGTGCCAGCAGCAAGGGACAGTTCGCTGAAGCTTTCTTT.

This sequence joins TRBV18 and TRBJ2-2, with D possibly TRBD1 on 5 matching bases. V was trimmed by 6 bases and J by 1 base, leaving 9 bases between them. The CDR3 is 14 amino acids. CDR1 and CDR2 from the germline V gene are KGHSH and LQKENI. The CDR3 is CASSLQGNTGELFF. As DNA, the CDR3 is TGTGCCAGCTCCCTGCAGGGGAACACCGGGGAGCTGTTTTTT.

V gene TRBV9 combines with J gene TRBJ1-6; 12 nucleotides align to TRBD1. Germline V gives CDR1 SGDLS, CDR2 YYNGEE. Trimming at V came to 2 bases and at J to 10 bases, leaving 10 bases not matched to a gene. This CDR3 spans 17 amino acids. CDR3 residues: CASSVGWDRGRGSPLHF. The DNA of the CDR3 is TGTGCCAGCAGCGTGGGGTGGGACAGGGGGCGCGGGTCACCCCTCCACTTT.

J is TRBJ1-1 and V is TRBV6-1, with 8 bases matching TRBD1. CDR1 and CDR2 from the germline V gene are MNHNS and SASEGT. The trim removed 6 bases at V and 4 bases at J, leaving 10 bases unmatched. CDR3 length: 15 amino acids. CDR3 residues: CASSRTGGLGTEAFF. The CDR3 DNA reads TGTGCCAGCAGCCGAACAGGGGGACTTGGCACTGAAGCTTTCTTT.

This chain uses TRBV30 with TRBJ1-3; D might be TRBD1 (5 bases). Germline CDR1 and CDR2: GTSNPN and SVGIG (reference sequence). V dropped 4 bases and J dropped 1 base, with 23 bases sitting between them. The CDR3 contains 18 residues. CDR3 loop: CAWTDPGGARRSGNTIYF. The CDR3 DNA reads TGTGCCTGGACCGATCCCGGGGGAGCCCGAAGGTCTGGAAACACCATATATTTT.

The chain joins TRBV6-4 to TRBJ2-1; TRBD2 aligns across 10 bases. The CDR3 contains 17 residues. V lost 4 bases and J lost 1; bases outside the gene matches: 7. CDR1 is MRHNA, CDR2 SNTAGT, per germline. CDR3 DNA: TGTGCCAGCAGTGTTTCAAGCGGGGGGGCTTCCTACAATGAGCAGTTCTTC. Translating it yields CASSVSSGGASYNEQFF.

There are a few counts of this clone. The genes are TRBV30 and TRBJ1-1; the match to TRBD1 covers 7 bases. Germline trimming cut 6 bases from V and 3 bases from J; bases unmatched to any gene: 4. Germline loops: CDR1 GTSNPN, CDR2 SVGIG (reference sequence). This CDR3 has 12 amino acids. The CDR3 loop is CACGQEDTEAFF. CDR3 bases: TGTGCCTGTGGACAGGAGGACACTGAAGCTTTCTTT.

The chain recombines TRBV9 with TRBJ2-6, with 7 bases matching TRBD1. With 2 bases clipped from V and 2 bases from J, the junction kept 4 bases outside the gene matches. Germline loops: CDR1 SGDLS, CDR2 YYNGEE. This CDR3 is built from 16 residues. The CDR3 region is CASSVNTGAGANVLTF. The CDR3 DNA sequence: TGTGCCAGCAGCGTTAATACAGGGGCTGGGGCCAACGTCCTGACTTTC.

The chain combines TRBV7-9 with TRBJ2-7; D may be TRBD2 (6 bases). Germline V gene lookup returns CDR1 SEHNR and CDR2 FQNEAQ (reference sequence). The CDR3 spans 13 residues. V gave up 10 bases and J gave up 4 bases, with 17 bases separating them. This CDR3 is CAIDRDLGYEQYF. The CDR3 DNA reads as TGTGCCATTGACCGGGACTTAGGGTACGAGCAGTACTTC.

The chain couples TRBV2 to TRBJ1-5, with 9 bases aligning to TRBD1. In germline, CDR1 is SNHLY, CDR2 FYNNEI. V was clipped by 6 bases and J by 6 bases; unmatched bases: 12. This CDR3 has 16 residues. This CDR3 reads CASRSGTGWVGQPQHF. The CDR3 DNA reads TGTGCCAGCAGATCCGGGACAGGGTGGGTGGGTCAGCCCCAGCATTTT.

This chain links TRBV9 with TRBJ2-5; D gene unclear. The CDR3 is 15 residues long. Germline CDR1 and CDR2: SGDLS and YYNGEE. V was pared by 0 bases and J by 5 bases, with 14 bases between. The CDR3: CASSVGGSRSETQYF. The CDR3 DNA reads as TGTGCCAGCAGCGTAGGTGGGTCGAGGTCGGAGACCCAGTACTTC.

The V call is TRBV6-5, the J call TRBJ1-2; no clear D gene. Trimming stripped 0 bases from V and 2 bases from J, with 10 bases between. The CDR3 consists of 15 residues. CDR1 is MNHEY, CDR2 SVGAGI, per germline. Here the CDR3 DNA reads TGTGCCAGCAGTTACTCGGAGGGAGTAAACTATGGCTACACCTTC. Protein product: CASSYSEGVNYGYTF.

This clone was seen a few times. This chain links TRBV11-2 with TRBJ2-1, with D unresolved. The CDR3 loop spans 15 amino acids. Germline V gene lookup returns CDR1 SGHAT and CDR2 FQNNGV. Trimming pared 1 base from V and 5 bases from J, leaving 12 bases between. The DNA for the CDR3 is TGTGCCAGCAGCTTAGGGCGTCGGGTAGACAATGAGCAGTTCTTC. Its translation: CASSLGRRVDNEQFF.

V usage is TRBV7-9 and J usage is TRBJ1-5; D unclear. This CDR3 is built from 14 residues. Germline values: CDR1 SEHNR, CDR2 FQNEAQ (reference sequence). V was cut by 0 bases and J by 0 bases, with 3 bases left in between. CDR3 DNA: TGTGCCAGCAGCTTAGCGAGTAGCAATCAGCCCCAGCATTTT. Translated, it gives CASSLASSNQPQHF.

The genes are TRBV6-1 and TRBJ1-1; D possibly corresponds to TRBD1 (6 bases). The ends were cut back, 8 bases at V and 3 bases at J, with 13 bases in the middle. The CDR3 sequence is 13 residues long. Per germline, CDR1 MNHNS and CDR2 SASEGT. CDR3 bases: TGTGCCAGCGGCAGGGGAAGTGACACTGAAGCTTTCTTT. Its translation is CASGRGSDTEAFF.

The chain is built from TRBV5-1 and TRBJ2-3; D might be TRBD1 (5 bases). Germline CDR1 SGHRS, CDR2 YFSETQ. Trimming stripped 3 bases from V and 3 bases from J, with 23 bases between. The CDR3 runs to 18 residues. Here the CDR3 reads CASSSIQVFGLLTDTQYF. For the CDR3, the DNA is TGCGCCAGCAGCTCGATACAGGTATTCGGGTTACTAACAGATACGCAGTATTTT.

The chain has TRBV11-2 and TRBJ1-5, with TRBD1 matching over 7 bases. This CDR3 has 15 amino acids. V shed 4 bases, J shed 2 bases, and the junction held 5 bases outside the gene matches. Germline CDR1 is SGHAT and CDR2 is FQNNGV. CDR3 sequence (DNA): TGTGCCAGCAGCTCCGACAGGGTGGGCAATCAGCCCCAGCATTTT. Its protein is CASSSDRVGNQPQHF.

The chain carries TRBV6-5 and TRBJ2-5; D gene unclear. The DNA matches TRBJ2-7 better at its end, which makes the J call doubtful. The CDR3 length is 15 residues. Germline CDR1 and CDR2: MNHEY and SVGAGI. For the CDR3, the DNA is TGTGCCAGCAGTTACTCGAATCCGGTTTCCTACGAGCAGTACTTC. This translates into CASSYSNPVSYEQYF.

The chain links TRBV5-8 to TRBJ1-2; unclear D gene. This CDR3 spans 13 amino acids. The V end was cut by 4 bases, the J end by 3 bases, with 10 bases between. Germline CDR1 reads SGHTS; CDR2 reads YDEGEE. CDR3 sequence (DNA): TGTGCCAGCAGCCCGTGGGGAGACTATGGCTACACCTTC. Amino acid sequence: CASSPWGDYGYTF.

J is TRBJ2-1 and V is TRBV7-8, with 11 bases fitting TRBD1. The CDR3 loop spans 15 amino acids. CDR1 is SGHVS and CDR2 is FQNEAQ in the germline V gene. The junction had 10 bases not matched to a gene; V was cut back by 5 bases and J by 10 bases. The CDR3 sequence: CASSPSGTGGDEQFF. The CDR3 DNA reads TGTGCCAGCAGCCCTTCGGGGACAGGGGGAGACGAGCAGTTCTTC.